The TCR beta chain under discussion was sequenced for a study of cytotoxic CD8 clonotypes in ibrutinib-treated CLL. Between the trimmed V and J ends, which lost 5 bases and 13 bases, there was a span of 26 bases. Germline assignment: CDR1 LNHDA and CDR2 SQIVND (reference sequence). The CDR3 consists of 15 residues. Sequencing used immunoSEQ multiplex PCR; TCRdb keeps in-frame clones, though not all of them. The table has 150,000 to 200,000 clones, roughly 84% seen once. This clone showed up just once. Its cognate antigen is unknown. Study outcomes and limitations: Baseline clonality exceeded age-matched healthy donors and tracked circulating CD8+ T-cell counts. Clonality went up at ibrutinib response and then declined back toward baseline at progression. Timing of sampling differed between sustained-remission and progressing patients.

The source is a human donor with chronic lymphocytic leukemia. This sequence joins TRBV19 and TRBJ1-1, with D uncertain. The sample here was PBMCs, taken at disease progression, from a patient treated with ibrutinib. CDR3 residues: CASSLGPGTPLVGFF. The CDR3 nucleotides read TGTGCCAGTAGTCTAGGCCCGGGAACGCCACTCGTTGGTTTCTTT.